This TCR beta chain is from a study of CD8+ T cells in alopecia areata. Study-level background: Once tofacitinib had been taken for 6 to 18 months, 6 months off drug followed. Scoring of severity for treated patients was based on percentage of affected scalp area.

Extracted RNA was reverse transcribed, and the resulting cDNA served as sequencing template. The repertoire was sequenced with immunoSEQ multiplex PCR; TCRdb's copy has only in-frame clones and lacks some. Counted here are about 220,000 clones, roughly 56% occurring once; the ten biggest clones make up 1.6%. Documented treatment: oral pan-JAK inhibitor, 5-10 mg twice daily. PBMCs, the starting material, were the source of sorted CD4+ and CD8+ T cells. The CDR3 has 16 amino acids. Germline loops: CDR1 SGHDN, CDR2 FVKESK. V was shortened by 3 bases and J by 0 bases, with 15 bases between the two germline ends. This clone was counted ten times or more.

This TCR was sampled from a human donor with alopecia areata. This chain joins TRBV14 and TRBJ2-7; D is uncertain. The sample was CD4+ T cells sorted from blood, taken at week 4, from a patient treated with tofacitinib. CDR3 DNA: TGTGCCAGCAGCCATGGTGGAGCTTCTAGCTCCTACGAGCAGTACTTC. Amino acid sequence: CASSHGGASSSYEQYF.